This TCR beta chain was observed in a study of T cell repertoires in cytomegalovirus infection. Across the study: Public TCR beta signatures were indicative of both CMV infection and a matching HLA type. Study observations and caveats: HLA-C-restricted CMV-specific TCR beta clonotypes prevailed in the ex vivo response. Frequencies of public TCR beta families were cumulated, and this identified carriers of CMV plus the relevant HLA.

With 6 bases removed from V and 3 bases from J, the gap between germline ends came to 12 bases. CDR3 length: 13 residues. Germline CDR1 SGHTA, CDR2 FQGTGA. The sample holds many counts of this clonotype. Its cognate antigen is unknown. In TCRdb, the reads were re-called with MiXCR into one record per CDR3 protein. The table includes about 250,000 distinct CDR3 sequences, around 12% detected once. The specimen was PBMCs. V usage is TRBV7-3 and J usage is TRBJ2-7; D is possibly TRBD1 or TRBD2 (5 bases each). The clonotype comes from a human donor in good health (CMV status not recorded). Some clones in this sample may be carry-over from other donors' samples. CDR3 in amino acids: CASSPRDGYEQYF. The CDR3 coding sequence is TGTGCCAGCAGTCCAAGGGACGGCTACGAGCAGTACTTC.